This T cell receptor beta chain was sequenced for a study of CD8 T cells in ankylosing spondylitis. TCRdb used MiXCR to reprocess the 5' RACE reads, holding one entry per CDR3 protein. The sample includes 300,000 to 350,000 distinct CDR3 sequences, around 20% seen only once; the top ten take about 3.7%. Study-level findings and limits: Significant enrichment of disease-linked clones was reported in matched ankylosing spondylitis synovial fluid. Earlier reports found some motif variants in synovial fluid and blood in reactive arthritis. Disease-linked clones, CD8+, were relatively rare in peripheral blood. A TCR beta motif of roughly eight highly homologous variants seemed to mark ankylosing spondylitis blood.

A note on this clonotype: Its antigen is still unknown.

The CDR3 extends over 18 amino acids. Germline-derived CDR1 and CDR2 are MNHEY and SVGAGI. The V and J ends lost 2 bases and 6 bases respectively, with 23 bases between them. The source of this sequence is a female donor with ankylosing spondylitis or in good health (not recorded which). Material for sequencing was blood, either unsorted or a sorted T cell fraction (not recorded which). The chain recombines TRBV6-5 with TRBJ2-1; perhaps TRBD2 as D (5 bases). CDR3 DNA sequence: TGTGCCAGCAGTTACCGCACCCAGATTAGTCTGGGAGTCAATGAGCAGTTCTTC. As protein: CASSYRTQISLGVNEQFF.